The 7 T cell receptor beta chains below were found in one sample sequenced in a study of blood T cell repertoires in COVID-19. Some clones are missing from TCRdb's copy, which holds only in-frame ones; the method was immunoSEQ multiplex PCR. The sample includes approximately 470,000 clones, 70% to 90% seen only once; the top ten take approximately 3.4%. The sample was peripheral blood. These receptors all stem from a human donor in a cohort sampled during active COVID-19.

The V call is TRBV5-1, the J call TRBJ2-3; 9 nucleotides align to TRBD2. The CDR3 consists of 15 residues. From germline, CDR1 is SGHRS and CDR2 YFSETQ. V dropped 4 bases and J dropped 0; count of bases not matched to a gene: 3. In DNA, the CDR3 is TGCGCCAGCAGCGATAGCGGGGGAAGCACAGATACGCAGTATTTT. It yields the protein CASSDSGGSTDTQYF.

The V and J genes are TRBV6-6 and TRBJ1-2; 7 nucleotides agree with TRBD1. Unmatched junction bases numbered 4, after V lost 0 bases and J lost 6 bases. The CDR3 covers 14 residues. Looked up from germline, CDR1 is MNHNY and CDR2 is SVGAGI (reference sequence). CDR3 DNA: TGTGCCAGCAGTTACTCGAGTACAGGGGATGGCTACACCTTC. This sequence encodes CASSYSSTGDGYTF.

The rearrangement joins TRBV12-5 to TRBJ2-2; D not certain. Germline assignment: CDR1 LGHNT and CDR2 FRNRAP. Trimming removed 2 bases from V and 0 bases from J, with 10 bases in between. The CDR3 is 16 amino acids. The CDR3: CASGLYLDPNTGELFF. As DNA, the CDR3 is TGTGCTAGTGGTTTGTACCTAGACCCGAACACCGGGGAGCTGTTTTTT.

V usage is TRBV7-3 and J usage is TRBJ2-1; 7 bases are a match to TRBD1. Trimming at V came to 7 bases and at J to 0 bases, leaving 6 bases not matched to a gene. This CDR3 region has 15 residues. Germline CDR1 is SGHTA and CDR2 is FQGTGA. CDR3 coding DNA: TGTGCCAGCACTGGGGGACAGAGCTCCTACAATGAGCAGTTCTTC. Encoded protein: CASTGGQSSYNEQFF.

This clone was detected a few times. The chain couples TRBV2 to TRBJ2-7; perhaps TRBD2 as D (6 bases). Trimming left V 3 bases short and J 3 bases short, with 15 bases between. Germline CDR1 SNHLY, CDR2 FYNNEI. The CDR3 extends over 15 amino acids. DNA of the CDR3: TGTGCCAGCAGTGAGAGGTTGTCGGGGGACTACGAGCAGTACTTC. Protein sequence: CASSERLSGDYEQYF.

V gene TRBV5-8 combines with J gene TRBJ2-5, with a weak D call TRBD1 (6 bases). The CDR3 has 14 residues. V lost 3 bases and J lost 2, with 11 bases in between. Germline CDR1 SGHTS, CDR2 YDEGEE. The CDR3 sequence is CASSSRDKQETQYF. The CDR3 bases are TGTGCCAGCAGCTCCCGGGACAAGCAAGAGACCCAGTACTTC.

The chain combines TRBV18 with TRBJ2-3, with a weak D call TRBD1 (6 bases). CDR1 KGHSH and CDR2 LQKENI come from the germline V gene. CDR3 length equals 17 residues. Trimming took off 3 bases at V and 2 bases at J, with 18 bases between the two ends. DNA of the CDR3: TGTGCCAGCTCACCCTACGACGGACAGATATACACAGATACGCAGTATTTT. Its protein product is CASSPYDGQIYTDTQYF. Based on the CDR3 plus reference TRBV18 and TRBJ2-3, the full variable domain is NAGVMQNPRHLVRRRGQEARLRCSPMKGHSHVYWYRQLPEEGLKFMVYLQKENIIDESGMPKERFSAEFPKEGPSILRIQQVVRGDSAAYFCASSPYDGQIYTDTQYFGPGTRLTVL.